This record concerns one T cell receptor (beta chain) sequence. The germline V gene encodes CDR1 SSHAT and CDR2 FNYEAQ (reference sequence). This CDR3 region has 15 residues. Trimming took 2 bases from V and 6 from J; bases not matched to a gene: 5. The data originate from a study of shared clonotypes between healthy human individuals. Clones were read by immunoSEQ multiplex PCR, and TCRdb kept only the in-frame ones, dropping some. Of 2 million to 2.5 million clones in the sample, over 90% are singletons; the top ten hold about 0.37%. The chain links TRBV7-7 to TRBJ2-2; 8 positions agree with TRBD2. The receptor comes from a man in his late teens or twenties in good health. Some clones in this sample may be carry-over from other donors' samples. Sequences were obtained from naive CD4+ T cells from PBMCs. Subset given: CD45RA+ positively selected. The CDR3 DNA is TGTGCCAGCAGCTTAACTCGGGGGGGAGCCGGGGAGCTGTTTTTT. Translating gives CASSLTRGGAGELFF.